One TCR beta chain is described in this entry. Its antigen is unidentified. The data are from a study of cytomegalovirus exposure and HLA in healthy donors. The study's findings and limits: Overall, around 150 TCR beta chains were annotated as cytomegalovirus-associated.

The V and J ends lost 0 bases and 4 bases respectively, with 15 bases between them. Germline V gene data show CDR1 as GTSNPN and CDR2 as SVGIG (reference sequence). The CDR3 is 15 residues long. Some clones are missing from TCRdb's copy, which holds only in-frame ones; the method was immunoSEQ multiplex PCR. The sample has about 140,000 clones, roughly 90% seen once. The sample taken for sequencing was PBMCs. The chain combines TRBV30 with TRBJ2-5; D is possibly TRBD2 (6 bases). The sequence was obtained from a man younger than 35 in good health and CMV-seronegative. The CDR3 DNA reads as TGTGCCTGGAGTGTAACGGGTCTGCGGGGAGAGACCCAGTACTTC. As protein: CAWSVTGLRGETQYF.